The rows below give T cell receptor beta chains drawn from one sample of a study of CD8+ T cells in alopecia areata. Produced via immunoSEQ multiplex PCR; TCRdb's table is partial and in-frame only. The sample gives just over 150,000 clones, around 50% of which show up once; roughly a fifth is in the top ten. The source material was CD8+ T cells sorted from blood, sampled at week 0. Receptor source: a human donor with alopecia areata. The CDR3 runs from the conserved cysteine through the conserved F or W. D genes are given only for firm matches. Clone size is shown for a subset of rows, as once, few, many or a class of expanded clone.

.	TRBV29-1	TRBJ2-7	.	TGCAGCGTTGAAACAGACTACGAGCAGTACTTC	CSVETDYEQYF
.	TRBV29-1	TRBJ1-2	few	TGCAGCGCCGGCGGTGGTGGGCAGAATGACTATGGCTACACCTTC	CSAGGGGQNDYGYTF
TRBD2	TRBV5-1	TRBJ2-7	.	TGCGCCACAGCGGGAGGAAGTGGGGACGAGCAGTACTTC	CATAGGSGDEQYF
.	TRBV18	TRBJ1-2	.	TGTGCCAGCTCACCGGTACCCGTGGGCTATGGCTACACCTTC	CASSPVPVGYGYTF
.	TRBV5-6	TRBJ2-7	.	TGTGCCAGCAGCAAACCGAGTAGTGGGAACGAGCAGTACTTC	CASSKPSSGNEQYF
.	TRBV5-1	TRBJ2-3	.	TGCGCCAGCAGCCAGACAGGAGCTAGCGCAGATACGCAGTATTTT	CASSQTGASADTQYF
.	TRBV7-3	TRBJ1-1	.	TGTGCCAGCAGCTGGGGGGCGTACGCTGAAGCTTTCTTT	CASSWGAYAEAFF
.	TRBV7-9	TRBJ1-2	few	TGTGCCAGCAGCCCTATAGAGGGGGGCTATGGCTACACCTTC	CASSPIEGGYGYTF
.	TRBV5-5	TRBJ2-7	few	TGTGCCAGCAGCTTCCGGGGGAACGAGCAGTACTTC	CASSFRGNEQYF
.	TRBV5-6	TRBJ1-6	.	TGTGCCAGCAGCCTACTGGGAGGATCACCCCTCCACTTT	CASSLLGGSPLHF
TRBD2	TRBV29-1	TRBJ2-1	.	TGCAGCGTTCCGGCTAGCGGGTACAATGAGCAGTTCTTC	CSVPASGYNEQFF
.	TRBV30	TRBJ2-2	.	TGTGCCTGGAAAGGAGTCGGGGAGCTGTTTTTT	CAWKGVGELFF
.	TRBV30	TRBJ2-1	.	TGTGCCTGGTCGGGGGTGACTTACAATGAGCAGTTCTTC	CAWSGVTYNEQFF
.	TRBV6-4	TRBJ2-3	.	TGTGCCAGCAGTGACTCCCCAGATACGCAGTATTTT	CASSDSPDTQYF
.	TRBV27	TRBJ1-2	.	TGTGCCAGCAGTCCACACTCTAACTATGGCTACACCTTC	CASSPHSNYGYTF
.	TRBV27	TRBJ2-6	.	TGTGCCAGCGCGGCAGGACCCTCTGGGGCCAACGTCCTGACTTTC	CASAAGPSGANVLTF
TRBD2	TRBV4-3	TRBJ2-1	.	TGCGCCAGCAGCCAAGAAGGACGTAGCGGGGAGCAGTTCTTC	CASSQEGRSGEQFF
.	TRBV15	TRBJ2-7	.	TGTGCCACCAGCGGGGGATCGGGGTCCCGATCCTACGAGCAGTACTTC	CATSGGSGSRSYEQYF
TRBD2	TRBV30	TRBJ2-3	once	TGTGCCTGGAGTCCAAGCGGGGGCAGGGGAGATACGCAGTATTTT	CAWSPSGGRGDTQYF
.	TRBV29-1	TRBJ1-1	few	TGCAGCGTCCCAGTGAGCACTGAAGCTTTCTTT	CSVPVSTEAFF
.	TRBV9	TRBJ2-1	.	TGTGCCAGCAGCCAGGGGGGAAGTGAGCAGTTCTTC	CASSQGGSEQFF
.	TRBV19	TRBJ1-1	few	TGTGCCAGTAGACCGGAGGATAGCAACACTGAAGCTTTCTTT	CASRPEDSNTEAFF
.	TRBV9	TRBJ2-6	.	TGTGCCAGCAGCGTGTCGGGTTCTGGGGCCAACGTCCTGACTTTC	CASSVSGSGANVLTF
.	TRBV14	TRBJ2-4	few	TGTGCCAGCAGCCAAGTAGGCGGCAAAAACATTCAGTACTTC	CASSQVGGKNIQYF
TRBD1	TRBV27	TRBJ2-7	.	TGTGCCAGCAGTTTAGGACAGGGGGGTTACGAGCAGTACTTC	CASSLGQGGYEQYF